A selection of T cell receptor beta chains follows, all from one sample in a study of vaccination and CD4 T cells after COVID-19. No antigen is known for these receptors. TCRdb redid the calling of the PCR reads with MiXCR, one entry per CDR3 protein. The repertoire includes some 7,100 distinct CDR3 sequences, roughly two thirds of them detected once, and approximately 16% sits in the top ten. The material sequenced was CD4+ T cells from blood, cultured in vitro. All receptors come from a human donor who had recovered from COVID-19. CDR3s include the opening cysteine and the closing phenylalanine or tryptophan. The order of the fields is V gene, J gene, CDR3 protein.

TRBV6-1	TRBJ2-3	CASRPGPGGSTGTQYF
TRBV19	TRBJ1-2	CASSIGSDRPYGYTF
TRBV28	TRBJ1-6	CASHQPTGANSPLHF
TRBV4-3	TRBJ1-1	CASSQVGLANTEAFF
TRBV6-1	TRBJ2-3	CASADGGRQRDTQYF
TRBV6-5	TRBJ1-1	CASSYEGASEAFF
TRBV7-9	TRBJ2-4	CASSLTGVNIQYF
TRBV4-3	TRBJ1-5	CASSQEGVGQPQHF
TRBV20-1	TRBJ2-5	CSAPGGMETQYF
TRBV4-3	TRBJ1-6	CASSPALSSYNSPLHF
TRBV2	TRBJ2-7	CASRGVAGFEQYF
TRBV6-1	TRBJ2-6	CASSRGTQVAGANVLTF
TRBV7-9	TRBJ2-5	CASSRSRQGSDETQYF
TRBV27	TRBJ2-6	CASSPDRQVSGANVLTF
TRBV15	TRBJ2-7	CATSRDRGGYEQYF
TRBV28	TRBJ1-1	CASSELHRVEAFF
TRBV7-9	TRBJ2-5	CASSWGQGGDETQYF
TRBV25-1	TRBJ1-1	CASSEYAQVHTEAFF
TRBV20-1	TRBJ1-5	CRVGGAGQPQHF
TRBV4-3	TRBJ2-1	CASSPGLVDINEQFF
TRBV7-2	TRBJ2-7	CASSLGRAGDYEQYF
TRBV7-9	TRBJ1-6	CASSPIGRGNSPLHF